Presented here are 5 T cell receptor beta chains from one specimen sequenced in a study of tissue T cells after allogeneic stem cell transplantation. Documented time point: mouse harvest day 7 after allogeneic transplant. Each mouse received 10^7 T-cell-depleted marrow cells plus 10^6 splenic CD5+ T cells by tail vein. The table came from immunoSEQ multiplex PCR; TCRdb's copy has only in-frame clones and leaves some out. The sample shows more than 10,000 clones, roughly two fifths of them seen only once. The specimen was skin. These receptors all come from a female BALB/c mouse given C57BL/6 T cells with graft-versus-host disease after an allogeneic hematopoietic cell transplant.

This clone was counted between two and nine times. The listed genes are named as in mouse. The CDR3 is CASSLTGGTSAETLYF. The sequenced CDR3 bases are TGTGCCAGCAGTCTGACAGGGGGGACTAGTGCAGAAACGCTGTAT. The chain carries TRBV26 and TRBJ2-3; 8 bases line up with TRBD1. The read halts 1 residue ahead of the CDR3 end, with the missing end drawn from the germline J gene. Germline CDR1 is KGHPV and CDR2 is FQNQEV (reference sequence). V was pared by 2 bases and J by 0 bases, with 4 bases of the junction left unmatched. The CDR3 length is 16 residues.

A few counts support this clone. All gene names here are mouse names. The CDR3 is cut off 1 residue early in the read; its end comes from the germline J gene. This chain joins TRBV26 and TRBJ2-7, with 10 nucleotides matching TRBD2. J gave up 5 bases and V 6 bases, and 1 base lay outside the gene matches. CDR3 length: 12 amino acids. Germline CDR1 KGHPV, CDR2 FQNQEV (reference sequence). Partial CDR3 DNA: TGTGCCAGCAGCGGGACTGGGGATGAACAGTAC. Amino acids: CASSGTGDEQY. The whole CDR3 sequence reads CASSGTGDEQYF.

Comments on this clone: Genes and germline are mouse. The missing CDR3 end, 1 residue past where the read stops, is filled in from the germline J gene. The chain links TRBV29 to TRBJ2-7; possibly TRBD1 for D (6 bases). Germline V gene sequence: CDR1 MSHET, CDR2 SYDVDS. The CDR3 consists of 13 residues. V shed 3 bases and J shed 4 bases, with 10 bases lying between them. This chain's CDR3 is CASSFSRGYEQYF. The CDR3 bases that were read are TGTGCTAGCAGTTTTAGCAGGGGTTATGAACAGTAC.

Notes on this clone: Gene names are the mouse ones. The read finishes 1 residue shy of the CDR3 end, and the germline J gene is used to complete it. The rearrangement links TRBV13-3 to TRBJ2-7, with 12 bases that match TRBD2. Looked up from germline, CDR1 is NNHDY and CDR2 is SYVADS. J was trimmed by 4 bases and V by 7 bases; bases with no gene match: 3. The CDR3 is 13 amino acids. This CDR3 reads CASGGLGGYEQYF. CDR3 bases read: TGTGCCAGCGGGGGACTGGGGGGATATGAACAGTAC.

With respect to this clone: Gene names and germline refer to mouse. The CDR3 end falls 1 residue outside the read, so it is completed with the germline J gene. V gene TRBV29 combines with J gene TRBJ2-1, with 8 bases that match TRBD1. The CDR3 is 14 residues long. Germline-derived CDR1 and CDR2 are MSHET and SYDVDS. V lost 6 bases, J lost 4 bases, and 5 bases stayed unmatched. CDR3 bases read: TGTGCTAGCAGCCCCGACAGGGGATATGCTGAGCAGTTC. Translated, it gives CASSPDRGYAEQF. The full CDR3 protein reads CASSPDRGYAEQFF.